The rows below give T cell receptor beta chains drawn from one sample of a study of Ad26.COV2.S vaccination and SARS-CoV-2 variants. This table comes from immunoSEQ multiplex PCR, and its TCRdb copy is limited to in-frame clones, with some not included. The profile shows hundreds of thousands of clones, about 89% of them singletons. Specimen: peripheral blood, collected in a trial of Ad26.COV2.S vaccine versus placebo. These receptor sequences come from a person between 18 and 60 years old who received the Ad26.COV2.S COVID-19 vaccine or a placebo. The CDR3 runs from the conserved cysteine through the conserved F or W.

CASSLMGRTRQYF,TRBV12-3/TRBV12-4
CASSFRAGLQTQYF,TRBV5-4
CASSPTGPLYEQYF,TRBV2
CASSYSGGSHTYEQYF,TRBV6-2/TRBV6-3
CASSNTANTGELFF,TRBV5-6
CASSESRFTDTQYF,TRBV10-1
CASSQVGSGDTQYF,TRBV3-1/TRBV3-2
CASRKGVSTGELFF,TRBV25-1
CASIGEENTEAFF,TRBV19
CASSLDGGTNTEAFF,TRBV5-1
CASSAPTSGGVSEQFF,TRBV7-2
CASSSDGLAGGRDTQYF,TRBV5-1
CASSSGQLVTNEKLFF,TRBV11-2
CAWGTDNYGYTF,TRBV30